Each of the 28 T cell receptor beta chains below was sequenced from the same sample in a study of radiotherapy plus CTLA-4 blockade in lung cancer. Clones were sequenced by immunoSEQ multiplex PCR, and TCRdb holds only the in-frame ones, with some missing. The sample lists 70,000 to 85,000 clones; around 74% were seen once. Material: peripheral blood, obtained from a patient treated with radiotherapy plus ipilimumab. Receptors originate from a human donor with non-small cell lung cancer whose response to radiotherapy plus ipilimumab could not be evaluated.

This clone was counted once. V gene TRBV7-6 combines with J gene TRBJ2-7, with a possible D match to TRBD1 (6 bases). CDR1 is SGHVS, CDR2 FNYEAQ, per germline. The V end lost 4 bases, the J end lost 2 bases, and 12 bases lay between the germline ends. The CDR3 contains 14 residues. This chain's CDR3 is CASSSRDTTYEQYF. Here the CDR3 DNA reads TGTGCCAGCAGCTCCCGGGACACCACCTACGAGCAGTACTTC.

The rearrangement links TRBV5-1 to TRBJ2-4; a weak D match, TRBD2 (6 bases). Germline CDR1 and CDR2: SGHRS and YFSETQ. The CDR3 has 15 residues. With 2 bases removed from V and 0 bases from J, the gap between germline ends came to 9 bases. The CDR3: CASSFGLLAKNIQYF. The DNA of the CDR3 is TGCGCCAGCAGCTTCGGACTATTAGCCAAAAACATTCAGTACTTC.

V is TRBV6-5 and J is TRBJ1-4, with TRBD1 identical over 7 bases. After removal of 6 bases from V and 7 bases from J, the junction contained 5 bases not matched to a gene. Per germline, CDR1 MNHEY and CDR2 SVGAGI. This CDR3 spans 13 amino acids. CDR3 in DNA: TGTGCCAGCAGACCGACAGGGTTTGAAAAACTGTTTTTT. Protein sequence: CASRPTGFEKLFF.

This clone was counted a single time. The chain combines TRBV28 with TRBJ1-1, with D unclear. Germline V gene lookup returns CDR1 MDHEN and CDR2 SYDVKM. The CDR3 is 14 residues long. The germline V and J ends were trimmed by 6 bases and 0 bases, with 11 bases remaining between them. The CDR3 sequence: CASSPPSVNTEAFF. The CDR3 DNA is TGTGCCAGCAGCCCGCCGTCGGTGAACACTGAAGCTTTCTTT.

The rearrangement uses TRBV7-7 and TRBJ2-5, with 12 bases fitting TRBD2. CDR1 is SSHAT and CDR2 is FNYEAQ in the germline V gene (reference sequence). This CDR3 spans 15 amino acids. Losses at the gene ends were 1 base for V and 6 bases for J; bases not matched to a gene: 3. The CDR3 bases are TGTGCCAGCAGCTTAGAGACTAGCGGGAGAAAGACCCAGTACTTC. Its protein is CASSLETSGRKTQYF.

This CDR3 is CASSLAGVNEQFF. CDR3 coding DNA: TGTGCCAGCAGTTTAGCGGGAGTCAATGAGCAGTTCTTC. The chain is built from TRBV27 and TRBJ2-1; 7 bases map to TRBD2. The CDR3 contains 13 residues. The V and J ends lost 2 bases and 6 bases, in that order; junction bases with no gene match: 1. Germline lookup yields CDR1 MNHEY and CDR2 SMNVEV (reference sequence).

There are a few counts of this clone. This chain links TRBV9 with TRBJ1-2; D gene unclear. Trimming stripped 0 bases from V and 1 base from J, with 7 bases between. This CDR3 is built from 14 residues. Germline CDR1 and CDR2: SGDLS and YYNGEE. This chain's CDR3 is CASSVDVVNYGYTF. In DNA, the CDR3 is TGTGCCAGCAGCGTAGATGTAGTTAACTATGGCTACACCTTC.

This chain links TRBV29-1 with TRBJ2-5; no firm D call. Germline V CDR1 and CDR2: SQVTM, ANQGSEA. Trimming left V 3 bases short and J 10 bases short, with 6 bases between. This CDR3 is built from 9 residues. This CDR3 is CSVDQDQYF. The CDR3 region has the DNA TGCAGCGTTGACCAGGACCAGTACTTC.

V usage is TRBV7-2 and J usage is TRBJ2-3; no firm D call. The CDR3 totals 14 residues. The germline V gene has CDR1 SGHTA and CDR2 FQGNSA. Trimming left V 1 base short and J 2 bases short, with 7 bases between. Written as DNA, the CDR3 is TGTGCCAGCAGCTTAGTGTACACCACAGATACGCAGTATTTT. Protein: CASSLVYTTDTQYF.

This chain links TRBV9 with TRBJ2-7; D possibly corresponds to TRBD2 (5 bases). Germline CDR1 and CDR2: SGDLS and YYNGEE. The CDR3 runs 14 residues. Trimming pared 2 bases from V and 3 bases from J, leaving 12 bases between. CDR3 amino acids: CASSVLAVNYEQYF. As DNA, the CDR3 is TGTGCCAGCAGCGTGCTAGCAGTCAACTACGAGCAGTACTTC.

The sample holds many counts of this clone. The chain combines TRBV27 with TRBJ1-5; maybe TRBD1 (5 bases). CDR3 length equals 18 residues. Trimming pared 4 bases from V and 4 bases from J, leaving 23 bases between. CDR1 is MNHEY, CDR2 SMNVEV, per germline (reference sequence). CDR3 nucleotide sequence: TGTGCCAGCAGTTCCCGGCCCCCTAACAGGTACTATAATCAGCCCCAGCATTTT. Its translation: CASSSRPPNRYYNQPQHF.

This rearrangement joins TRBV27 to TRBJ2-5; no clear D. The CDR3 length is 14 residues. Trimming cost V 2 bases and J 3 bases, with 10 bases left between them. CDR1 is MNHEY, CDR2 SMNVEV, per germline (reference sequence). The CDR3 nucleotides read TGTGCCAGCAGTTTAGGGCTTCCTAAAGAGACCCAGTACTTC. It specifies CASSLGLPKETQYF.

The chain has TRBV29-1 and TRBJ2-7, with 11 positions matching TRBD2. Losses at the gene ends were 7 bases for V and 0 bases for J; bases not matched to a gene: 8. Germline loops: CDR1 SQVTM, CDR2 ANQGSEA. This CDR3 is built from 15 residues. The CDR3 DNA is TGCAGCGCCACTCCTAGCGGGAGGTTCTCCTACGAGCAGTACTTC. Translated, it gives CSATPSGRFSYEQYF.

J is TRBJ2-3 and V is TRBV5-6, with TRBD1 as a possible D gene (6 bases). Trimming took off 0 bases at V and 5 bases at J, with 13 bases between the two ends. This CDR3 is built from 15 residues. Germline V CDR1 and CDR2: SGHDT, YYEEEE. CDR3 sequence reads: CASSLAPGVIDTQYF. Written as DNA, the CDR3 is TGTGCCAGCAGCTTGGCTCCAGGGGTGATAGATACGCAGTATTTT.

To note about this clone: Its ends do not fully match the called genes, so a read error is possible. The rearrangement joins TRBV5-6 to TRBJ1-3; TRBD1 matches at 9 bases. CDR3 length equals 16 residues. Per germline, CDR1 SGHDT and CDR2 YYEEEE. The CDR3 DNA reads TGTGCCAGCAGCCCGGGACAGGGCTTCTCTGGAAGCACCATATATTTT. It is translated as CASSPGQGFSGSTIYF.

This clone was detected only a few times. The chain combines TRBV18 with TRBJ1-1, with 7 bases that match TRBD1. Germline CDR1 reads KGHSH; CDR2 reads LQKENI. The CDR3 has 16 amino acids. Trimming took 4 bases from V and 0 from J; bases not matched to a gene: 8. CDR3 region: CASSLGQEGMNTEAFF. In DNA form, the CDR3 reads TGTGCCAGCTCACTCGGACAGGAGGGGATGAACACTGAAGCTTTCTTT.

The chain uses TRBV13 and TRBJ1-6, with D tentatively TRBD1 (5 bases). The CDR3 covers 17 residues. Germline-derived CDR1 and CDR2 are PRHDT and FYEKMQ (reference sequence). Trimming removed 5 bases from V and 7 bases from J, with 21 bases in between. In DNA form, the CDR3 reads TGTGCCAGCAGCCGAAAGTTCCCACAGGACGAGAATTCACCCCTCCACTTT. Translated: CASSRKFPQDENSPLHF.

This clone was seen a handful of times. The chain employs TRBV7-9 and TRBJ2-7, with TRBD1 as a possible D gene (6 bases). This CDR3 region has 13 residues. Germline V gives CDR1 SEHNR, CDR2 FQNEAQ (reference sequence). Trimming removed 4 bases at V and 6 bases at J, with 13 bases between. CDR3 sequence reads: CASSSIRGAEQYF. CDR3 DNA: TGTGCCAGCAGCTCGATCAGGGGAGCCGAGCAGTACTTC.

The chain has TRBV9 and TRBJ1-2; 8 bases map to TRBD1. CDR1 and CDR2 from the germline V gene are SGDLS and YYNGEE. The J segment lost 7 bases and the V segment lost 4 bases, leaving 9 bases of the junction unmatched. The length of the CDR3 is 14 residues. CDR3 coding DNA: TGTGCCAGCAGCCCAGGACAGGGATCGAGTGGCTACACCTTC. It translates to CASSPGQGSSGYTF. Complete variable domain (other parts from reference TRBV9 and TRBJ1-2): DSGVTQTPKHLITATGQRVTLRCSPRSGDLSVYWYQQSLDQGLQFLIQYYNGEERAKGNILERFSAQQFPDLHSELNLSSLELGDSALYFCASSPGQGSSGYTFGSGTRLTVV.

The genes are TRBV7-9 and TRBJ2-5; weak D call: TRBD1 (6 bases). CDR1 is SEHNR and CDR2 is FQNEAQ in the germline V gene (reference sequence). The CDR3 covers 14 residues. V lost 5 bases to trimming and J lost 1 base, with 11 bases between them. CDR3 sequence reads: CASSNGQPQETQYF. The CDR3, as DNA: TGTGCCAGCAGCAATGGACAGCCCCAAGAGACCCAGTACTTC.

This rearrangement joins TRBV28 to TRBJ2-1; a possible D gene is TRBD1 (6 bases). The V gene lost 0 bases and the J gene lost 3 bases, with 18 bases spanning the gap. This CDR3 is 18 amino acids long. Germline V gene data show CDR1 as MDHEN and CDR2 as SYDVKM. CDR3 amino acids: CASSLWDSSSNLYNEQFF. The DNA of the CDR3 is TGTGCCAGCAGTTTATGGGACAGTTCGTCCAACCTCTACAATGAGCAGTTCTTC.

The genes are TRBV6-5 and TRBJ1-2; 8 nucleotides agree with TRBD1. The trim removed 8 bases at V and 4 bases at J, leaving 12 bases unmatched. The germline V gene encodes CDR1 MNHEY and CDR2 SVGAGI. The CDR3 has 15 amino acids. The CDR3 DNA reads TGTGCCAGCGGAGAACAGGGGGGTCTTGGCTATGGCTACACCTTC. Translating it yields CASGEQGGLGYGYTF.

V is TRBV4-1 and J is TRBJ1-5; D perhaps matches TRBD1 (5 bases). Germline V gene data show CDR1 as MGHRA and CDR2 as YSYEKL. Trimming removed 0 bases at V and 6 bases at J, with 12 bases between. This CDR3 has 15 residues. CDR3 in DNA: TGCGCCAGCAGCCAAGAACGGGGGATCGTTCAGCCCCAGCATTTT. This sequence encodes CASSQERGIVQPQHF.

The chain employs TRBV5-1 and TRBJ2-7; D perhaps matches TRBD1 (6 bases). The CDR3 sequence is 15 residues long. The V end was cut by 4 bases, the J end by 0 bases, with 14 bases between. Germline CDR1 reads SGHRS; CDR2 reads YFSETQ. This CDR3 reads CASSPFEGGSYEQYF. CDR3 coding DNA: TGCGCCAGCAGCCCCTTCGAAGGGGGCTCCTACGAGCAGTACTTC.

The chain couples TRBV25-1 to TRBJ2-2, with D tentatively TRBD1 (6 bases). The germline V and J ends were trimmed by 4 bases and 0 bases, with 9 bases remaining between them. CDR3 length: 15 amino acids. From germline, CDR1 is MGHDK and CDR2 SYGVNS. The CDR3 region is CASSAGHPNTGELFF. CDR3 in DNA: TGTGCCAGCAGTGCGGGACACCCGAACACCGGGGAGCTGTTTTTT.

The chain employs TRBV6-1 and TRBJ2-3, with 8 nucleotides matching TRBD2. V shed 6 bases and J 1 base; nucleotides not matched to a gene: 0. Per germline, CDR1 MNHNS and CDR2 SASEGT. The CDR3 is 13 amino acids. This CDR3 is CASRTSGTDTQYF. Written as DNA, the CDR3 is TGTGCCAGCAGGACTAGCGGCACAGATACGCAGTATTTT.

CDR3 amino acids: CASSERYEQYF. CDR3 nucleotide sequence: TGTGCCAGCAGTGAACGTTACGAGCAGTACTTC. The chain employs TRBV6-1 and TRBJ2-7; the D is unclear. The CDR3 has 11 amino acids. V dropped 2 bases and J dropped 4 bases, with 3 bases sitting between them. Germline V gene data show CDR1 as MNHNS and CDR2 as SASEGT.

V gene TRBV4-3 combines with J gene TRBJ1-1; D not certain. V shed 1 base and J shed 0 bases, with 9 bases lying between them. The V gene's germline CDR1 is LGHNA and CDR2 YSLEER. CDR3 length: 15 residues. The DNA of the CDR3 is TGCGCCAGCAGCCAAGCACAACACATGAACACTGAAGCTTTCTTT. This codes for CASSQAQHMNTEAFF.